Below, 15 T cell receptor beta chains from the same sample are listed, as sequenced in a study of a mutant IDH1 vaccine in newly diagnosed glioma. Their antigen targets remain unknown. Only in-frame clones appear in the TCRdb table, and some are missing; sequencing was by immunoSEQ multiplex PCR. The sample yields over 80,000 clones, approximately 80% seen once. Time point in this sample: week 47, end of study. Alongside topical imiquimod, each dose of vaccine comprised 300 ug of mutant IDH1 20-mer peptide. This sample comprised PBMCs, obtained from a glioma patient whose treatment included an IDH1 peptide vaccine. Every receptor here comes from a man aged 35-49 years with glioma.

The V and J genes are TRBV7-2 and TRBJ2-7, with 8 bases identical to TRBD2. Per the germline V gene, CDR1 is SGHTA and CDR2 is FQGNSA. The CDR3 sequence is 14 residues long. The V and J ends lost 5 bases and 3 bases, in that order; junction bases with no gene match: 6. The DNA of the CDR3 is TGTGCCAGCAGCCGACTAGCGAGGGGCTACGAGCAGTACTTC. As protein: CASSRLARGYEQYF. Complete variable domain (other parts from reference TRBV7-2 and TRBJ2-7): GAGVSQSPSNKVTEKGKDVELRCDPISGHTALYWYRQSLGQGLEFLIYFQGNSAPDKSGLPSDRFSAERTGGSVSTLTIQRTQQEDSAVYLCASSRLARGYEQYFGPGTRLTVT.

This clone appeared a single time. The chain uses TRBV6-5 and TRBJ1-1; perhaps TRBD1 as D (5 bases). V dropped 2 bases and J dropped 1 base, with 8 bases sitting between them. The germline V gene has CDR1 MNHEY and CDR2 SVGAGI. CDR3 length: 14 amino acids. The CDR3 protein is CASSYRQGNTEAFF. CDR3 bases: TGTGCCAGCAGTTACAGGCAGGGGAACACTGAAGCTTTCTTT.

Only one count was recorded for this clone. CDR3 in DNA: TGTGCCAGTACCCCTGTGATAAGCAATCAGCCCCAGCATTTT. This encodes CASTPVISNQPQHF. The V and J genes are TRBV19 and TRBJ1-5; D is unresolved. V gave up 7 bases and J gave up 1 base, with 11 bases separating them. This CDR3 contains 14 residues. CDR1 is LNHDA, CDR2 SQIVND, per germline (reference sequence).

In this sample, this clone turned up a few times. The chain joins TRBV6-1 to TRBJ1-1; weak D call: TRBD1 (5 bases). The germline gives CDR1 MNHNS, CDR2 SASEGT. The CDR3 totals 14 residues. Trimming cost V 7 bases and J 7 bases, with 19 bases left between them. The CDR3 DNA sequence: TGTGCCAGCATGATCAGGGCAGGCGAGGGTGAAGCTTTCTTT. Translating gives CASMIRAGEGEAFF.

The V and J genes are TRBV5-6 and TRBJ1-2; 9 bases align to TRBD1. The trim removed 5 bases at V and 13 bases at J, leaving 9 bases unmatched. The CDR3 is 12 amino acids. Germline-derived CDR1 and CDR2 are SGHDT and YYEEEE. The CDR3, as DNA: TGTGCCAGCAGTTTTACAGGGGGCGCAGCCACCTTC. Encoded protein: CASSFTGGAATF. The full variable domain, in which reference TRBV5-6 and TRBJ1-2 provide the parts outside the CDR3, is DAGVTQSPTHLIKTRGQQVTLRCSPKSGHDTVSWYQQALGQGPQFIFQYYEEEERQRGNFPDRFSGHQFPNYSSELNVNALLLGDSALYLCASSFTGGAATFGSGTRLTVV.

The chain couples TRBV7-9 to TRBJ2-5, with 9 bases fitting TRBD1. V trimming: 4 bases; J trimming: 5 bases; junction bases outside the gene matches: 11. Germline CDR1 SEHNR, CDR2 FQNEAQ (reference sequence). CDR3 size: 16 residues. CDR3 loop: CASSWLDRGRGETQYF. The DNA for the CDR3 is TGTGCCAGCAGCTGGTTGGACAGGGGTCGAGGGGAGACCCAGTACTTC.

The chain uses TRBV7-6 and TRBJ2-7, with D perhaps matching TRBD1 (6 bases). From germline, CDR1 is SGHVS and CDR2 FNYEAQ. V gave up 5 bases and J gave up 0 bases, with 14 bases separating them. The CDR3 runs 15 residues. The CDR3 sequence: CASSPTTGPSYEQYF. CDR3 nucleotide sequence: TGTGCCAGCAGCCCGACGACAGGTCCCTCCTACGAGCAGTACTTC.

The chain couples TRBV28 to TRBJ2-7; unclear D gene. Trimming stripped 5 bases from V and 0 bases from J, with 11 bases between. Per the germline V gene, CDR1 is MDHEN and CDR2 is SYDVKM. The CDR3 is made up of 14 amino acids. The CDR3 reads CASSTPSFSYEQYF. For the CDR3, the DNA is TGTGCCAGCAGTACCCCAAGTTTCTCCTACGAGCAGTACTTC. Full variable domain (rest looked up from reference TRBV28 and TRBJ2-7): DVKVTQSSRYLVKRTGEKVFLECVQDMDHENMFWYRQDPGLGLRLIYFSYDVKMKEKGDIPEGYSVSREKKERFSLILESASTNQTSMYLCASSTPSFSYEQYFGPGTRLTVT.

V usage is TRBV7-2 and J usage is TRBJ2-7; D is ambiguous. CDR3 length: 12 residues. Looked up from germline, CDR1 is SGHTA and CDR2 is FQGNSA. Trimming removed 8 bases at V and 6 bases at J, with 14 bases between. The CDR3 loop reads CASGPPLLEQYF. In nucleotides, the CDR3 is TGTGCCAGCGGGCCCCCGTTACTCGAGCAGTACTTC.

This clone has just a few counts. J is TRBJ2-1 and V is TRBV4-2, with 11 nucleotides matching TRBD2. This CDR3 has 15 residues. In germline, CDR1 is LGHNA, CDR2 YNFKEQ. V lost 4 bases to trimming and J lost 4 bases; unmatched junction nucleotides: 3. CDR3 loop: CASSRGTSGYNEQFF. CDR3 in DNA: TGTGCCAGCAGCCGAGGGACTAGCGGATACAATGAGCAGTTCTTC.

This chain connects TRBV10-3 to TRBJ2-7, with D possibly matching TRBD2 (5 bases). V was shortened by 3 bases and J by 8 bases, with 17 bases between the two germline ends. Germline V lookup: CDR1 ENHRY, CDR2 SYGVKD. The length of the CDR3 is 14 residues. Here the CDR3 reads CAISDPATGLKQYF. The CDR3 DNA is TGTGCCATCAGTGATCCCGCCACCGGACTCAAGCAGTACTTC.

The chain has TRBV28 and TRBJ2-5; a possible D gene is TRBD1 (6 bases). This CDR3 contains 15 residues. V dropped 5 bases and J dropped 7 bases, with 20 bases sitting between them. The germline CDR1 and CDR2 sequences are MDHEN and SYDVKM. CDR3 DNA: TGTGCCAGCAGTATAAACCAGGGGCCCGCTTGGACCCAGTACTTC. It yields the protein CASSINQGPAWTQYF.

CDR3 protein: CASTYRLGELFF. CDR3 sequence (DNA): TGTGCCAGCACCTATCGACTGGGGGAGCTGTTTTTT. V usage is TRBV6-5 and J usage is TRBJ2-2; D gene unclear. This CDR3 is built from 12 residues. CDR1 and CDR2 (germline): MNHEY, SVGAGI. Deletions cut 7 bases from V and 8 bases from J, with 11 bases between.

The rearrangement links TRBV29-1 to TRBJ2-7; weak D call: TRBD1 (6 bases). This CDR3 is built from 13 residues. V lost 2 bases and J 0 bases, leaving 8 bases between the germline ends. Per the germline V gene, CDR1 is SQVTM and CDR2 is ANQGSEA. CDR3 sequence: CSVETGTSYEQYF. The CDR3 DNA reads TGCAGCGTTGAAACAGGGACCTCCTACGAGCAGTACTTC.

The rearrangement uses TRBV6-5 and TRBJ2-2; D is undetermined. The V gene's germline CDR1 is MNHEY and CDR2 SVGAGI. The CDR3 contains 12 residues. V gave up 6 bases and J gave up 4 bases, with 6 bases separating them. Here the CDR3 DNA reads TGTGCCAGCAGGCCCCTCACCGGGGAGCTGTTTTTT. Its protein is CASRPLTGELFF.